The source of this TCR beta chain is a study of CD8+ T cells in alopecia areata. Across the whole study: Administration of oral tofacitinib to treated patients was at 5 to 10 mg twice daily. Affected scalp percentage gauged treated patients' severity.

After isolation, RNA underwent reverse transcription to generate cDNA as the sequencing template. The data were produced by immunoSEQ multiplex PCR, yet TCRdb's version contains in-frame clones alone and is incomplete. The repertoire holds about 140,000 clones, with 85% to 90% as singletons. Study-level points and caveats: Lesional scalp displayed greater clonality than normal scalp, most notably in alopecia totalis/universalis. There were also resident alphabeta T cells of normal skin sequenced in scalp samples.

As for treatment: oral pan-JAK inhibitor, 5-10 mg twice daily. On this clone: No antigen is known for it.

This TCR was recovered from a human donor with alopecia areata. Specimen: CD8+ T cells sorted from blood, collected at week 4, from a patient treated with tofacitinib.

The DNA for the CDR3 is TGTGCCTGGAGTGTCCCAGAGACCTCCTACGAGCAGTACTTC. Protein sequence: CAWSVPETSYEQYF. The V call is TRBV30, the J call TRBJ2-7; D remains ambiguous. CDR1 is GTSNPN and CDR2 is SVGIG in the germline V gene (reference sequence). Between the trimmed V and J ends, which lost 0 bases and 0 bases, there was a span of 9 bases. CDR3 length equals 14 residues.